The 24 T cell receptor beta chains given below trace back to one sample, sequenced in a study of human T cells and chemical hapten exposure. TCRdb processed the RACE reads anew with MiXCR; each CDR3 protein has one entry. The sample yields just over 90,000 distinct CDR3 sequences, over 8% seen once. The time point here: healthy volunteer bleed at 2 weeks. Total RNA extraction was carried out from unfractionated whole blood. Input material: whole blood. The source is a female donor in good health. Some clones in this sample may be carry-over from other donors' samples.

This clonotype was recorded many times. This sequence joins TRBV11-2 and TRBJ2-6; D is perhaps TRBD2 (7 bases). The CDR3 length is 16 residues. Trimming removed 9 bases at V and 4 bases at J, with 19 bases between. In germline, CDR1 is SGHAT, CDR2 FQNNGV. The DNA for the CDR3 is TGTGCCAGTCGGGATTATGGGGGGGCAGGGGCCAACGTCCTGACTTTC. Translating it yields CASRDYGGAGANVLTF.

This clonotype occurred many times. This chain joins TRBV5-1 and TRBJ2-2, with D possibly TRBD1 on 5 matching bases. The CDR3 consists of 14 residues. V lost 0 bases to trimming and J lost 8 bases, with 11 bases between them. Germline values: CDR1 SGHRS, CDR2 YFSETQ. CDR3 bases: TGCGCCAGCAGCTTGGCCACAGGATCAGGGGAGCTGTTTTTT. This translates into CASSLATGSGELFF.

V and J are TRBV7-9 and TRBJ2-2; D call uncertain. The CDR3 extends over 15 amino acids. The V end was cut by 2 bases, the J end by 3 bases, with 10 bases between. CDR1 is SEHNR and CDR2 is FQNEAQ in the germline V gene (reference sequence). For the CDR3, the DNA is TGTGCCAGCAGCTTATCGTCCGGTGACACCGGGGAGCTGTTTTTT. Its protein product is CASSLSSGDTGELFF.

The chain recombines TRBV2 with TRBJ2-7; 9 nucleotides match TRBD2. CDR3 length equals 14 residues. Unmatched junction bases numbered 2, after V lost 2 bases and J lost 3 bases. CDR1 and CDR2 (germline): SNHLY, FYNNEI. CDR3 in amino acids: CASSETSGYYEQYF. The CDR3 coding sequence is TGTGCCAGCAGTGAAACTAGCGGGTACTACGAGCAGTACTTC.

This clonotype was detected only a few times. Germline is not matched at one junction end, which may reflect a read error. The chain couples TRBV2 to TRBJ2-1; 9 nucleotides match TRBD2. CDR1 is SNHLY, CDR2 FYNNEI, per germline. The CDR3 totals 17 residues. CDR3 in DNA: TGTGCCAGCAGAGAAGGACTAGCGTTTAGCTCCTACAATGAGCAGTTCTTC. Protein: CASREGLAFSSYNEQFF.

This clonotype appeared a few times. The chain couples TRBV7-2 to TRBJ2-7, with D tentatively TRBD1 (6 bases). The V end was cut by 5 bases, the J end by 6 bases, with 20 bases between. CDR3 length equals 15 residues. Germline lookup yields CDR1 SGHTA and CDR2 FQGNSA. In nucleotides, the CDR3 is TGTGCCAGCAGCGGGGGCGGGTCGGTGTACAGCGAGCAGTACTTC. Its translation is CASSGGGSVYSEQYF.

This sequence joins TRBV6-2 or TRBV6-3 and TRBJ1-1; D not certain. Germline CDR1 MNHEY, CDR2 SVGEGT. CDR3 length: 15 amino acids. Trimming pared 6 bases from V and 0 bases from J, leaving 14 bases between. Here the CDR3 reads CASSTRTAMNTEAFF. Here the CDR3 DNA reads TGTGCCAGCAGCACAAGGACCGCAATGAACACTGAAGCTTTCTTT.

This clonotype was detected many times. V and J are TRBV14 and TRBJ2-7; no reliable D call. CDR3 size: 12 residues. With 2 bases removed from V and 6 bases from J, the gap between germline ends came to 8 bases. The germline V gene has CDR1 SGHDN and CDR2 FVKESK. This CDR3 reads CASSQKASEQYF. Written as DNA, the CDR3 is TGTGCCAGCAGCCAAAAGGCGAGCGAGCAGTACTTC.

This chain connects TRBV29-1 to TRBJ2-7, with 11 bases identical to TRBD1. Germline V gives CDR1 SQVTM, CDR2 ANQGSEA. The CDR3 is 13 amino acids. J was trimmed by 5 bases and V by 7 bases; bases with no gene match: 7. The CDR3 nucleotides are TGCAGCGCCAGCGGGACAGGGGGAGACGAGCAGTACTTC. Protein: CSASGTGGDEQYF.

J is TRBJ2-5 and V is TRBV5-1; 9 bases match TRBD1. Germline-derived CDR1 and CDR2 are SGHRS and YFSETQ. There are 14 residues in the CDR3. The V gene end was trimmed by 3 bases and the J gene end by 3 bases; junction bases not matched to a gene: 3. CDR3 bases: TGCGCCAGCAGCTCCGACAGGGGGGAAGAGACCCAGTACTTC. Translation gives CASSSDRGEETQYF.

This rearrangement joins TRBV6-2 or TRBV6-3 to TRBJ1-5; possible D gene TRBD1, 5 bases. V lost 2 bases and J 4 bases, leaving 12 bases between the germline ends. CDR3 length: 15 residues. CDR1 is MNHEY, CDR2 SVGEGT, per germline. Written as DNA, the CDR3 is TGTGCCAGCAGTTACACAGGACGGACTAATCAGCCCCAGCATTTT. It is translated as CASSYTGRTNQPQHF.

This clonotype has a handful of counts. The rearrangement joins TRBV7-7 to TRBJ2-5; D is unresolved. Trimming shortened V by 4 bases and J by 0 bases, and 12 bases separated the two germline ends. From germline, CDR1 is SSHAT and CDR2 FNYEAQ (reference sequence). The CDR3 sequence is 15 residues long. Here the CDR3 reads CASSSSYGNQETQYF. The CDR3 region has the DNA TGTGCCAGCAGCTCTTCATACGGAAACCAAGAGACCCAGTACTTC.

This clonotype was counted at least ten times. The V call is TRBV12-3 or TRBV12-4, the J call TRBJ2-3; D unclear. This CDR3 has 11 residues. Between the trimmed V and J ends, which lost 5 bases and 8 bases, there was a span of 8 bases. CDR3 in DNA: TGTGCCAGCAGTCCGAAGGCTACGCAGTATTTT. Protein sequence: CASSPKATQYF.

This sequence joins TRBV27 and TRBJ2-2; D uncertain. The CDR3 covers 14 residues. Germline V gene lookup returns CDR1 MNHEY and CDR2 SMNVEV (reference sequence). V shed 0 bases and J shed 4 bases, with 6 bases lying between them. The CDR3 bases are TGTGCCAGCAGTTTATCAGAGGTCACCGGGGAGCTGTTTTTT. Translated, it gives CASSLSEVTGELFF.

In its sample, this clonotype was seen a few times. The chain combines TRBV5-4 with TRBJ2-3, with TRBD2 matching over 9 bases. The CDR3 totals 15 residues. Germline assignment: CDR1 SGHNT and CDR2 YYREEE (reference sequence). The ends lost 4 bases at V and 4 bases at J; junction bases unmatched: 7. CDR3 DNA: TGTGCCAGCAGCATAGCGGGAGAGGGGGCAGATACGCAGTATTTT. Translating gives CASSIAGEGADTQYF. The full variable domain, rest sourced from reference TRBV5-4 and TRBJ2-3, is ETGVTQSPTHLIKTRGQQVTLRCSSQSGHNTVSWYQQALGQGPQFIFQYYREEENGRGNFPPRFSGLQFPNYSSELNVNALELDDSALYLCASSIAGEGADTQYFGPGTRLTVL.

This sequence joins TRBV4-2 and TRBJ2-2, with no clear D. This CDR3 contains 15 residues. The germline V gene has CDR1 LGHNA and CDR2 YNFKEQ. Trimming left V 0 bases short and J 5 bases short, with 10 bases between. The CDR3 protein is CASSQDLYGTGELFF. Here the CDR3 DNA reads TGTGCCAGCAGCCAAGATCTTTATGGGACCGGGGAGCTGTTTTTT.

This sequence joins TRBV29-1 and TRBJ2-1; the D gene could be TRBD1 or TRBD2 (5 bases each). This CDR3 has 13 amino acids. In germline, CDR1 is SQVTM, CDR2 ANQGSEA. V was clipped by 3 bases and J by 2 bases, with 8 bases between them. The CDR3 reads CSVDWGTYNEQFF. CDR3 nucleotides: TGCAGCGTTGATTGGGGGACCTACAATGAGCAGTTCTTC.

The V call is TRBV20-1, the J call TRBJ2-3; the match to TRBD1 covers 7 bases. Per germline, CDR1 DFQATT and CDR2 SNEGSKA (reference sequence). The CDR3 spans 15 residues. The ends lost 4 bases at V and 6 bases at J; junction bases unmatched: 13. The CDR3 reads CSATRQGKSQDTQYF. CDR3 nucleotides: TGCAGTGCTACCAGACAGGGAAAATCTCAGGATACGCAGTATTTT.

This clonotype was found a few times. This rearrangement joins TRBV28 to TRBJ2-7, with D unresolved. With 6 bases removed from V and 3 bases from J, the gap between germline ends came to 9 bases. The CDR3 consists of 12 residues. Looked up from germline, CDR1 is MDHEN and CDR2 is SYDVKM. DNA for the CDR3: TGTGCCAGCAGGGAGAAATACTACGAGCAGTACTTC. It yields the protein CASREKYYEQYF.

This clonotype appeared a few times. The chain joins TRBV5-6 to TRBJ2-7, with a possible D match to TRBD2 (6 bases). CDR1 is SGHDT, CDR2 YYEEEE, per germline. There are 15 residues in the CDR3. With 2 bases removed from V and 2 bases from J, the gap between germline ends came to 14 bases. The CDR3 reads CASSFSPGRTYEQYF. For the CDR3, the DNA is TGTGCCAGCAGCTTTTCGCCAGGGAGGACCTACGAGCAGTACTTC.

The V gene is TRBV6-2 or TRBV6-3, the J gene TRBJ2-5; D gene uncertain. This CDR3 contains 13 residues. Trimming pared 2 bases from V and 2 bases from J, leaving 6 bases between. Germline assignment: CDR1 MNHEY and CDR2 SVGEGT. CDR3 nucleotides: TGTGCCAGCAGTTACCGGCTGCAAGAGACCCAGTACTTC. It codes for CASSYRLQETQYF.

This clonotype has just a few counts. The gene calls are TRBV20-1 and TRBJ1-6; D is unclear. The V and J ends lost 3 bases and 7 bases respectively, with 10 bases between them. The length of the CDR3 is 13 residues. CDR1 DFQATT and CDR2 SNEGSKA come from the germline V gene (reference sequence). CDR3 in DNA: TGCAGTGCTAGTCCAACTCCCAATTCACCCCTCCACTTT. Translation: CSASPTPNSPLHF.

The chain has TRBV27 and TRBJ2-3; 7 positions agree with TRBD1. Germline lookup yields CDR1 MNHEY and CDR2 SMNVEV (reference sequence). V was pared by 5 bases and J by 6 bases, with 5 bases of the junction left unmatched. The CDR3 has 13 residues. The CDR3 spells CASSAPDRDTQYF. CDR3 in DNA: TGTGCCAGCAGTGCCCCGGACAGGGATACGCAGTATTTT.

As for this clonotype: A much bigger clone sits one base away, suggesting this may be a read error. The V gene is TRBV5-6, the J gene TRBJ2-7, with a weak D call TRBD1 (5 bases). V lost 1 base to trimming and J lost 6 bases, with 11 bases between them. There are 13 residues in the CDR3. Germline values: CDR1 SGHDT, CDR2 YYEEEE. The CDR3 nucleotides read TGTGCCAGCAGCTTGATTTTCAGGGTCGAGCAGTACTTC. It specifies CASSLIFRVEQYF. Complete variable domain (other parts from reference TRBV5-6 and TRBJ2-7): DAGVTQSPTHLIKTRGQQVTLRCSPKSGHDTVSWYQQALGQGPQFIFQYYEEEERQRGNFPDRFSGHQFPNYSSELNVNALLLGDSALYLCASSLIFRVEQYFGPGTRLTVT.